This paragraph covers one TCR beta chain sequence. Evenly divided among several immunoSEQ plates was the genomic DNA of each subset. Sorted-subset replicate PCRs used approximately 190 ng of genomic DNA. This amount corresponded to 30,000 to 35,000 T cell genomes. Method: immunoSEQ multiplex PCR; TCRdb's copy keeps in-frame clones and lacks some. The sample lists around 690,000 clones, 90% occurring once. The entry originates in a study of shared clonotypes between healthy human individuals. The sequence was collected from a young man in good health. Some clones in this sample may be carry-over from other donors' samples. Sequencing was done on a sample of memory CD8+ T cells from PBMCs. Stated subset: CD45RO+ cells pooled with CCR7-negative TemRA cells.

DNA for the CDR3: TGTGCCAGCAGCTTAGGGACAGGGGACTATGGCTACACCTTC. This sequence encodes CASSLGTGDYGYTF. This chain joins TRBV13 and TRBJ1-2; 8 nucleotides match TRBD1. Germline CDR1 and CDR2: PRHDT and FYEKMQ (reference sequence). The V segment lost 0 bases and the J segment 3 bases; nucleotides outside the gene matches: 0. CDR3 length equals 14 residues. Drawing the rest from reference TRBV13 and TRBJ1-2, the complete variable domain is AAGVIQSPRHLIKEKRETATLKCYPIPRHDTVYWYQQGPGQDPQFLISFYEKMQSDKGSIPDRFSAQQFSDYHSELNMSSLELGDSALYFCASSLGTGDYGYTFGSGTRLTVV.